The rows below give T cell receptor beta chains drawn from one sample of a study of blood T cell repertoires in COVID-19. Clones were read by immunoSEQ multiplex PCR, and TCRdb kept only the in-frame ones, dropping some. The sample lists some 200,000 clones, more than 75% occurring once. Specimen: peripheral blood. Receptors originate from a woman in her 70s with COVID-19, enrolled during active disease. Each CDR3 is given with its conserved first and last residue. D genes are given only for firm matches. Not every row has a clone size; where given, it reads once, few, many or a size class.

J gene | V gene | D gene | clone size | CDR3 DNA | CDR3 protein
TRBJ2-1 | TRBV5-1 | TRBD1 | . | TGCGCCAGCAGCCGGGACAGGGATAATGAGCAGTTCTTC | CASSRDRDNEQFF
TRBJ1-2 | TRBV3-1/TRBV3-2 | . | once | TGTGCCAGCAGCCACAGGGCTAACTATGGCTACACCTTC | CASSHRANYGYTF
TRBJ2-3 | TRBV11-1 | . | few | TGTGCCAGCAGCTTGGGGCGCACAGATACGCAGTATTTT | CASSLGRTDTQYF
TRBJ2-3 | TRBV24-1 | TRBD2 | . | TGTGCCACCAGTGCGGCTAGCGGTACAGATACGCAGTATTTT | CATSAASGTDTQYF
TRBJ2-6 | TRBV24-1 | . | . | TGTGCCACCAGTGATTTCACAGGGTCCGGGGCCAACGTCCTGACTTTC | CATSDFTGSGANVLTF
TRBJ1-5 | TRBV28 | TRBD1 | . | TGTGCCAGCACCGGGGCAGGGGGCATAAGGTTTCAGCCCCAGCATTTT | CASTGAGGIRFQPQHF
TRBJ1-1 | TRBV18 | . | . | TGTGCCAGCTCCAGTAGGGCCGGGGACACTGAAGCTTTCTTT | CASSSRAGDTEAFF
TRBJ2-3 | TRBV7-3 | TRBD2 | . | TGTGCCAGCAGCTTATCTAGCGGTAGTGGAGCAGATACGCAGTATTTT | CASSLSSGSGADTQYF
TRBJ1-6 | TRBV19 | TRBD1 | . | TGTGCCAGTAGTGCGGGACAGAGGAATTCACCCCTCCACTTT | CASSAGQRNSPLHF
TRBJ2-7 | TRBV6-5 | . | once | TGTGCCAGCAGTTACTCGGGGGGAAGATCCTACGAGCAGTACTTC | CASSYSGGRSYEQYF
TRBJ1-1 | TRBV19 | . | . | TGTGCCAGTAGCAGGGTAGACACTGAAGCTTTCTTT | CASSRVDTEAFF
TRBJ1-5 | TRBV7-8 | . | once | TGTGCCAGCAGCTTAGACAGATATCAGCCCCAGCATTTT | CASSLDRYQPQHF
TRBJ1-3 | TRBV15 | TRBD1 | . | TGTGCCACCAGCAGAGACCTAGGGACAGGTGAATATGGAAACACCATATATTTT | CATSRDLGTGEYGNTIYF
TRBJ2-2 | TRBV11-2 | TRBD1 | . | TGTGCCAGCAGCTCACTAGACAGGGGGCTCACCGGGGAGCTGTTTTTT | CASSSLDRGLTGELFF
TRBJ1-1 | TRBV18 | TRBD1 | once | TGTGCCAGCTCACCAGGGACAGGGGGAATTGAAGCTTTCTTT | CASSPGTGGIEAFF
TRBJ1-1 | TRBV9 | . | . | TGTGCCAGCAGCGTACTACCGAACGCTGAAGCTTTCTTT | CASSVLPNAEAFF
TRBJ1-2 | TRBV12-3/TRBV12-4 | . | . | TGTTCCGTTGGGGGGGACTATGGCTACACCTTC | CSVGGDYGYTF
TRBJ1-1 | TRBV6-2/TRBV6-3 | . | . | TGTGCCAGCAGTCTCCAGGGGAGGAACACTGAAGCTTTCTTT | CASSLQGRNTEAFF
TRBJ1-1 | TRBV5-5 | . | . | TGTGCCAGCAGCTTAGGACCCCGGGGAGAAGGGACTGAAGCTTTCTTT | CASSLGPRGEGTEAFF
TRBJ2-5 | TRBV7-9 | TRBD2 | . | TGTGCCAGCAGCACCGGGGGAGGGCGGGATACCCAGTACTTC | CASSTGGGRDTQYF
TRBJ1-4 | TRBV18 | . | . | TGTGCCAGCTCACCTCCCGGGGGGATTGAAAAACTGTTTTTT | CASSPPGGIEKLFF
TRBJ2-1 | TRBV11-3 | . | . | TGTGCCAGCAGCTCACTATCTACGAATGAGCAGTTCTTC | CASSSLSTNEQFF
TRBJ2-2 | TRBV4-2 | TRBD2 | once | TGTGCCAGCAGCCAAGATCTGACTAGCCGAATTACGAACACCGGGGAGCTGTTTTTT | CASSQDLTSRITNTGELFF
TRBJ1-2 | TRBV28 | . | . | TGTGCCAGCAGTTTATTGGGGAGCGTTGAGGGTAGCGGCTACACCTTC | CASSLLGSVEGSGYTF
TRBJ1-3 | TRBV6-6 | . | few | TGTGCCAGCAACGGACAGGGAAACACCATATATTTT | CASNGQGNTIYF
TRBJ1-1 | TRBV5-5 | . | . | TGTGCCAGCAGCTTCAACGCGCCAGGCCTTTTCATGAACACTGAAGCTTTCTTT | CASSFNAPGLFMNTEAFF
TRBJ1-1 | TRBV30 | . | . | TGTGCCTGGAGTATCTGGGGGCGGACTGAAGCTTTCTTT | CAWSIWGRTEAFF
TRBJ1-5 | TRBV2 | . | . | TGTGCCAGCAGTGAAAGGGGAGGGGGTAATCAGCCCCAGCATTTT | CASSERGGGNQPQHF
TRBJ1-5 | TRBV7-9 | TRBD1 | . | TGTGCCAGCAGCCCTGGGACAGCCAATCAGCCCCAGCATTTT | CASSPGTANQPQHF
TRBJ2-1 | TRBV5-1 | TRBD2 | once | TGCGCCACCTCGGCGGGTCCGGACGCGGGGGGTGAGCAGTTCTTC | CATSAGPDAGGEQFF
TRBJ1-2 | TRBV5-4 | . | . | TGTGCCAGCAGCCCTGGGGGCAGGTCTTACTTATCCTACACCTTC | CASSPGGRSYLSYTF
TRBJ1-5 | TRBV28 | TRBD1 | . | TGTGCCAGCAGTCTCACAGGGGCTGGCAATCAGCCCCAGCATTTT | CASSLTGAGNQPQHF